This passage covers 19 T cell receptor beta chains from one sample sequenced in a study of blood T cell repertoires in COVID-19. The table came from immunoSEQ multiplex PCR; TCRdb's copy has only in-frame clones and leaves some out. The sample has fewer than 300,000 clones, under 90% seen once. Sequenced input: peripheral blood. The receptors derive from a woman younger than 30 with acute or convalescent COVID-19.

This clone turned up a few times. The rearrangement joins TRBV18 to TRBJ2-3; D is perhaps TRBD1 (5 bases). With 0 bases removed from V and 4 bases from J, the gap between germline ends came to 17 bases. Per the germline V gene, CDR1 is KGHSH and CDR2 is LQKENI. The CDR3 runs to 17 residues. The CDR3 coding sequence is TGTGCCAGCTCACCACCCCGGTCACAGGTTCATTCAGATACGCAGTATTTT. It yields the protein CASSPPRSQVHSDTQYF.

The genes are TRBV6-5 and TRBJ1-1, with 7 bases matching TRBD1. Germline lookup yields CDR1 MNHEY and CDR2 SVGAGI. The V gene end was trimmed by 6 bases and the J gene end by 4 bases; junction bases not matched to a gene: 11. The CDR3 has 15 residues. The CDR3 loop is CASRNPARGSTEAFF. The CDR3 coding sequence is TGTGCCAGCAGAAACCCCGCCAGGGGGAGCACTGAAGCTTTCTTT.

This chain links TRBV6-6 with TRBJ1-2; tentatively, D is TRBD1 (6 bases). Deletions cut 0 bases from V and 2 bases from J, with 10 bases between. CDR3 length equals 15 residues. Germline V lookup: CDR1 MNHNY, CDR2 SVGAGI (reference sequence). The CDR3 nucleotides are TGTGCCAGCAGTTACTCTTGGGACAAAAACTATGGCTACACCTTC. Protein sequence: CASSYSWDKNYGYTF.

The chain links TRBV6-5 to TRBJ2-6; a weak D match, TRBD2 (6 bases). CDR3 length: 16 residues. Looked up from germline, CDR1 is MNHEY and CDR2 is SVGAGI. V was cut by 3 bases and J by 4 bases, with 13 bases left in between. For the CDR3, the DNA is TGTGCCAGCAGTTATTCCGGACTATCCGGGGCCAACGTCCTGACTTTC. Translated, it gives CASSYSGLSGANVLTF.

The chain recombines TRBV19 with TRBJ1-4; D gene ambiguous. There are 14 residues in the CDR3. The germline V gene has CDR1 LNHDA and CDR2 SQIVND (reference sequence). Trimming removed 2 bases from V and 7 bases from J, with 11 bases in between. The chain's CDR3 is CASSISGRSEKLFF. The CDR3 coding sequence is TGTGCCAGTAGTATATCAGGAAGAAGTGAAAAACTGTTTTTT.

The rearrangement uses TRBV6-1 and TRBJ1-6; a weak D match, TRBD1 (5 bases). V lost 1 base and J lost 4, with 8 bases in between. Germline loops: CDR1 MNHNS, CDR2 SASEGT. CDR3 length: 15 residues. The CDR3 DNA follows: TGTGCCAGCAGTGAAGGGTCAGGGTATAATTCACCCCTCCACTTT. Protein sequence: CASSEGSGYNSPLHF.

The chain is built from TRBV30 and TRBJ1-4, with D possibly matching TRBD1 (5 bases). Germline assignment: CDR1 GTSNPN and CDR2 SVGIG (reference sequence). The V gene lost 3 bases and the J gene lost 0 bases, with 17 bases spanning the gap. There are 17 residues in the CDR3. CDR3 sequence reads: CAWRTETRYATNEKLFF. The DNA of the CDR3 is TGTGCCTGGAGGACAGAAACGAGATACGCAACTAATGAAAAACTGTTTTTT.

In this sample, this clone turned up a few times. V is TRBV28 and J is TRBJ1-1, with 10 bases fitting TRBD1. V trimming: 6 bases; J trimming: 6 bases; junction bases outside the gene matches: 10. Looked up from germline, CDR1 is MDHEN and CDR2 is SYDVKM. The CDR3 is made up of 15 amino acids. This CDR3 is CASSRDRGRKAEAFF. The CDR3 nucleotides read TGTGCCAGCAGCCGGGACAGGGGAAGAAAAGCTGAAGCTTTCTTT.

CDR3 coding DNA: TGCAGTGCTAGTCCCGGGGGTTATGGCTACACCTTC. Amino acid sequence: CSASPGGYGYTF. V and J are TRBV20-1 and TRBJ1-2; possible D gene TRBD1, 5 bases. Germline V lookup: CDR1 DFQATT, CDR2 SNEGSKA (reference sequence). The CDR3 has 12 residues. V was clipped by 3 bases and J by 5 bases, with 10 bases between them.

This clone was observed a single time. This chain links TRBV5-5 with TRBJ1-1, with no clear D. There are 15 residues in the CDR3. Germline V CDR1 and CDR2: SGHKS, YYEKEE (reference sequence). V was shortened by 0 bases and J by 1 base, with 10 bases between the two germline ends. The CDR3 region has the DNA TGTGCCAGCAGCTTGGATGGCAGGCCGAACACTGAAGCTTTCTTT. This translates into CASSLDGRPNTEAFF.

This chain connects TRBV2 to TRBJ2-2; 8 bases fit TRBD1. Germline loops: CDR1 SNHLY, CDR2 FYNNEI. The CDR3 sequence is 16 residues long. Unmatched junction bases numbered 4, after V lost 0 bases and J lost 4 bases. This CDR3 is CASSEAGTGVTGELFF. The CDR3 DNA is TGTGCCAGCAGTGAAGCCGGGACAGGTGTCACCGGGGAGCTGTTTTTT.

The chain couples TRBV2 to TRBJ1-5; 7 nucleotides align to TRBD1. CDR1 SNHLY and CDR2 FYNNEI come from the germline V gene. The CDR3 spans 18 residues. V shed 6 bases and J 2 bases; nucleotides not matched to a gene: 16. CDR3 DNA: TGTGCCAGCAGAACCTCCGAGACAGGGATATCGGGCAATCAGCCCCAGCATTTT. Protein sequence: CASRTSETGISGNQPQHF.

The V gene is TRBV27, the J gene TRBJ2-1; D possibly corresponds to TRBD2 (6 bases). The V gene's germline CDR1 is MNHEY and CDR2 SMNVEV (reference sequence). The CDR3 extends over 16 amino acids. The V and J ends lost 2 bases and 4 bases respectively, with 15 bases between them. The CDR3 DNA reads as TGTGCCAGCAGTTTACACCGGGTAGCGGAGTACAATGAGCAGTTCTTC. Protein product: CASSLHRVAEYNEQFF.

The chain uses TRBV7-9 and TRBJ2-2, with D perhaps matching TRBD2 (5 bases). The V end lost 3 bases, the J end lost 6 bases, and 20 bases lay between the germline ends. The germline CDR1 and CDR2 sequences are SEHNR and FQNEAQ (reference sequence). The CDR3 is 17 residues long. As DNA, the CDR3 is TGTGCCAGCAGCTTTTCACGGGGAAAGGTTTCTTCCGGGGAGCTGTTTTTT. Its translation: CASSFSRGKVSSGELFF.

As DNA, the CDR3 is TGTGCCAGCAGCTTAACAGGGGGCGTAGGAAACACCATATATTTT. Residues: CASSLTGGVGNTIYF. The rearrangement uses TRBV7-3 and TRBJ1-3, with 7 bases identical to TRBD1. From germline, CDR1 is SGHTA and CDR2 FQGTGA. Trimming removed 0 bases from V and 4 bases from J; junction bases left unmatched: 3. There are 15 residues in the CDR3.

V usage is TRBV4-3 and J usage is TRBJ1-4, with TRBD1 matching 7 bases. Germline CDR1 LGHNA, CDR2 YSLEER. Losses at the gene ends were 2 bases for V and 6 bases for J; bases not matched to a gene: 15. The CDR3 has 18 residues. Here the CDR3 reads CASSQNPPGGGAYEKLFF. DNA of the CDR3: TGCGCCAGCAGCCAAAATCCTCCGGGAGGGGGCGCTTATGAAAAACTGTTTTTT.

This sequence joins TRBV19 and TRBJ1-1; no firm D call. The V end lost 3 bases, the J end lost 4 bases, and 6 bases lay between the germline ends. The CDR3 length is 12 residues. Per the germline V gene, CDR1 is LNHDA and CDR2 is SQIVND (reference sequence). CDR3 sequence: CASSISSTEAFF. CDR3 coding DNA: TGTGCCAGTAGTATCTCTAGCACTGAAGCTTTCTTT. The entire variable domain, with the rest obtained from reference TRBV19 and TRBJ1-1, is as follows: DGGITQSPKYLFRKEGQNVTLSCEQNLNHDAMYWYRQDPGQGLRLIYYSQIVNDFQKGDIAEGYSVSREKKESFPLTVTSAQKNPTAFYLCASSISSTEAFFGQGTRLTVV.

The J gene is TRBJ2-6, the V gene TRBV19, with a weak D call TRBD2 (5 bases). V was clipped by 6 bases and J by 2 bases, with 8 bases between them. Germline assignment: CDR1 LNHDA and CDR2 SQIVND (reference sequence). The CDR3 has 14 amino acids. CDR3 sequence reads: CASSGVAGANVLTF. CDR3 bases: TGTGCCAGTAGCGGGGTGGCTGGGGCCAACGTCCTGACTTTC.

V is TRBV7-2 and J is TRBJ1-2; D gene uncertain. This CDR3 is 15 amino acids long. Germline-derived CDR1 and CDR2 are SGHTA and FQGNSA. V was pared by 1 base and J by 8 bases, with 17 bases between. CDR3: CASSLGTARRGGYTF. The CDR3 coding sequence is TGTGCCAGCAGCTTAGGTACGGCCCGAAGAGGGGGCTACACCTTC.